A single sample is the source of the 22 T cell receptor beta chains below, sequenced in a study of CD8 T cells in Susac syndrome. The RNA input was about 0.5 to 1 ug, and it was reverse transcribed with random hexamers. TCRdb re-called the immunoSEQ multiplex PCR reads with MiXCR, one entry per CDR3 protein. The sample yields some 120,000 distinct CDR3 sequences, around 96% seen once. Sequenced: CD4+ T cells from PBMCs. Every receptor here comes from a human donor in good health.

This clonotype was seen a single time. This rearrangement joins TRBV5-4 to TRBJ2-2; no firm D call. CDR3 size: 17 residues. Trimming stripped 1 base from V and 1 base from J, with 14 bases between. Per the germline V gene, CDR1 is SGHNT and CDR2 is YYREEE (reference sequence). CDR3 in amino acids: CASSLLASKRNTGELFF. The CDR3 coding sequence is TGTGCCAGCAGCTTGCTCGCGAGTAAAAGGAACACCGGGGAGCTGTTTTTT.

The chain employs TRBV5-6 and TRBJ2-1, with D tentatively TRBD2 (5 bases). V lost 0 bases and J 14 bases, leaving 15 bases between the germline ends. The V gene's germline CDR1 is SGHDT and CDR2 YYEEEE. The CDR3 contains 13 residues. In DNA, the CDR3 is TGTGCCAGCAGCTTGGCGTACAGCTCCGGGGAGTTCTTC. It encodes CASSLAYSSGEFF.

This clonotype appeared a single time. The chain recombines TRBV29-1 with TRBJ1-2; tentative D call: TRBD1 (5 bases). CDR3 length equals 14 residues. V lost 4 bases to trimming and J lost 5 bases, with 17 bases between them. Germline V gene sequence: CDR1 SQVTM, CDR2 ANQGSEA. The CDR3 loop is CSVVHVGTEYGYTF. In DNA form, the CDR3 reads TGCAGCGTTGTTCACGTCGGGACGGAATATGGCTACACCTTC.

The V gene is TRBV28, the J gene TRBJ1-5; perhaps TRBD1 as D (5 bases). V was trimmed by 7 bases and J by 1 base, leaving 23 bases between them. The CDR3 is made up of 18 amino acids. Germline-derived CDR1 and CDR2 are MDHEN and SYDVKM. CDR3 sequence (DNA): TGTGCCAGCATCCCTCCTCCCGGCAGGGATGAGAGCAATCAGCCCCAGCATTTT. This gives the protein CASIPPPGRDESNQPQHF. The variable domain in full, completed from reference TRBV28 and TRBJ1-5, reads DVKVTQSSRYLVKRTGEKVFLECVQDMDHENMFWYRQDPGLGLRLIYFSYDVKMKEKGDIPEGYSVSREKKERFSLILESASTNQTSMYLCASIPPPGRDESNQPQHFGDGTRLSIL.

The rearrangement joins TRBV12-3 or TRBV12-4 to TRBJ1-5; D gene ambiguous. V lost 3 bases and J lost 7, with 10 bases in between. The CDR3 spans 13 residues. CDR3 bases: TGTGCCAGCAGTTTTAGTCGCGGGCAGCCCCAGCATTTT. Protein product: CASSFSRGQPQHF.

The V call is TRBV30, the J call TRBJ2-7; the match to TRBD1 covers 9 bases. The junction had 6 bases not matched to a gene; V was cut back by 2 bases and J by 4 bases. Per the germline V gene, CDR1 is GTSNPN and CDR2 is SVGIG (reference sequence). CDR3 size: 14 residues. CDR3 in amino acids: CAWSQGQGWYEQYF. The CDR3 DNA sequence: TGTGCCTGGAGTCAAGGACAGGGGTGGTACGAGCAGTACTTC.

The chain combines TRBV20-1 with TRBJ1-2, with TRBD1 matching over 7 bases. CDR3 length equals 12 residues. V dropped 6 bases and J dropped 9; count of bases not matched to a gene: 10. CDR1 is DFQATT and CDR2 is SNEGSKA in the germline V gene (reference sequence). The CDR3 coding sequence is TGCAGTGCAAATAGGGGGCCCGATCGCTACACCTTC. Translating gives CSANRGPDRYTF.

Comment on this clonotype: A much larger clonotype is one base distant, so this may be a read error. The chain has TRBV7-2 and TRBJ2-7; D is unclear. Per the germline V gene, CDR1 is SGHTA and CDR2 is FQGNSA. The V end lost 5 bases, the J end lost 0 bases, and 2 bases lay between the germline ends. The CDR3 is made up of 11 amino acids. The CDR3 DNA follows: TGTGCCAGCAGCGTCTCCTACGAGCAGTACTTC. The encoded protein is CASSVSYEQYF.

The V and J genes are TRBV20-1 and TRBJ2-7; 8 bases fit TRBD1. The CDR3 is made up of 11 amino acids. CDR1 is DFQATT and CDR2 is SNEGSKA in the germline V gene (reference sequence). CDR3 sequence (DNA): TGCAGCTGGACAGGGACCTACGAGCAGTACTTC. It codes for CSWTGTYEQYF.

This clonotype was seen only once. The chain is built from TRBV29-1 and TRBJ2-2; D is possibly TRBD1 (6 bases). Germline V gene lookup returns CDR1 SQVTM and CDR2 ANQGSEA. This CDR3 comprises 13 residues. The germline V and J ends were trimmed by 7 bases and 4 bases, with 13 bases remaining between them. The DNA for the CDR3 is TGCAGCGGCCAGGGGACCGGCACCGGGGAGCTGTTTTTT. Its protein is CSGQGTGTGELFF.

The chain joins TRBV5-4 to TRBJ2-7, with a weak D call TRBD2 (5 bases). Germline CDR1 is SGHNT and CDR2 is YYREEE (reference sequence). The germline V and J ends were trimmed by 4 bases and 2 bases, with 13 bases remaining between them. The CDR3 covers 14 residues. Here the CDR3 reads CASSPERGPYEQYF. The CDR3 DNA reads TGTGCCAGCAGCCCCGAGAGAGGGCCCTACGAGCAGTACTTC.

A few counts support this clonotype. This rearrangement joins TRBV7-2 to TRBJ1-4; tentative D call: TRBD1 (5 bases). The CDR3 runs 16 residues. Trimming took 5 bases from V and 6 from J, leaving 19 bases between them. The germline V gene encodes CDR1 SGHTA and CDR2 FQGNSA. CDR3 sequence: CASSPESGTSDEKLFF. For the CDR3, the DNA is TGTGCCAGCAGCCCAGAATCAGGGACTTCGGATGAAAAACTGTTTTTT.

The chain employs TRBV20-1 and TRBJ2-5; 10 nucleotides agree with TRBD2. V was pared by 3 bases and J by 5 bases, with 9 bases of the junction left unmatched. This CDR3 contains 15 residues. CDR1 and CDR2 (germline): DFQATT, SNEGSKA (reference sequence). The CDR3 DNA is TGCAGTGCTAGTCGAAGCGGGAGGGTTGTGGAGACCCAGTACTTC. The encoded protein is CSASRSGRVVETQYF.

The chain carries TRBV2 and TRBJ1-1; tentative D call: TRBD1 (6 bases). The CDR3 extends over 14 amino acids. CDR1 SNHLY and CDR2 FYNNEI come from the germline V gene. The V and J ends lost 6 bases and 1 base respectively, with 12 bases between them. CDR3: CASRLSTGNTEAFF. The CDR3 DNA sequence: TGTGCCAGCAGACTCTCGACAGGGAACACTGAAGCTTTCTTT.

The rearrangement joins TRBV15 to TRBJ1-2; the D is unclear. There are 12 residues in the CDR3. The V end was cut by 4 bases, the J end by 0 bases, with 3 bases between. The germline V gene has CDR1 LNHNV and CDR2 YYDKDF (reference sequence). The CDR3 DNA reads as TGTGCCACCAGCAATGCTAACTATGGCTACACCTTC. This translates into CATSNANYGYTF.

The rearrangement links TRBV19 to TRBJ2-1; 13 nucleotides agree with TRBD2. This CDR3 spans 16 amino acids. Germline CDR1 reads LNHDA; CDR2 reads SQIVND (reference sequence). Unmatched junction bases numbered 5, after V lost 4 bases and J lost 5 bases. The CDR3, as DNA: TGTGCCAGTAGTACCAGACTAGCGGGAGGCGACAATGAGCAGTTCTTC. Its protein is CASSTRLAGGDNEQFF.

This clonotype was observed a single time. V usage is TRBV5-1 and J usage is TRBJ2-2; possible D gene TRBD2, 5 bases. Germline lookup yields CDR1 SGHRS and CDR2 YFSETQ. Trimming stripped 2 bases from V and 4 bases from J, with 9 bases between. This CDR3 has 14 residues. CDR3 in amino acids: CASSLPAVTGELFF. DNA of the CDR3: TGCGCCAGCAGCTTACCAGCGGTCACCGGGGAGCTGTTTTTT. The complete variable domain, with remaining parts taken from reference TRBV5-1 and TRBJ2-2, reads KAGVTQTPRYLIKTRGQQVTLSCSPISGHRSVSWYQQTPGQGLQFLFEYFSETQRNKGNFPGRFSGRQFSNSRSEMNVSTLELGDSALYLCASSLPAVTGELFFGEGSRLTVL.

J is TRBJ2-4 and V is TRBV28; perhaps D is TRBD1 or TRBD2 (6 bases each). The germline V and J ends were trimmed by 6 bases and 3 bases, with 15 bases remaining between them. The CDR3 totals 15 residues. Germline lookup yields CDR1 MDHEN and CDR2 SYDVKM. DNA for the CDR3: TGTGCCAGCAGCCCCTGGGGGGCCGACAAAAACATTCAGTACTTC. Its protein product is CASSPWGADKNIQYF.

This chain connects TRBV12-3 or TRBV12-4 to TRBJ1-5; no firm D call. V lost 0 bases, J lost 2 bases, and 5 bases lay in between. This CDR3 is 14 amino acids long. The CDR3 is CASSLASGNQPQHF. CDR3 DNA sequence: TGTGCCAGCAGTTTAGCAAGCGGCAATCAGCCCCAGCATTTT.

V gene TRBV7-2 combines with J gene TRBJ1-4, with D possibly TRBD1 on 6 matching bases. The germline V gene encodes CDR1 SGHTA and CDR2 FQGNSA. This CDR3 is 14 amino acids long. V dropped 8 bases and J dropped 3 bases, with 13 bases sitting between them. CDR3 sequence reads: CASGARGANEKLFF. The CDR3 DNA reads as TGTGCCAGCGGGGCCAGGGGAGCTAATGAAAAACTGTTTTTT. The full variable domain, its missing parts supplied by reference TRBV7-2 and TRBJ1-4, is GAGVSQSPSNKVTEKGKDVELRCDPISGHTALYWYRQSLGQGLEFLIYFQGNSAPDKSGLPSDRFSAERTGGSVSTLTIQRTQQEDSAVYLCASGARGANEKLFFGSGTQLSVL.

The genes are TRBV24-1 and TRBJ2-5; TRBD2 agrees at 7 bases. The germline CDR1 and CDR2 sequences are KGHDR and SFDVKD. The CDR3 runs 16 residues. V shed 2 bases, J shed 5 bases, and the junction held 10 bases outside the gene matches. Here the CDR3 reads CATSDSIPPGGETQYF. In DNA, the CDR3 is TGTGCCACCAGTGATTCAATCCCGCCCGGGGGGGAGACCCAGTACTTC.

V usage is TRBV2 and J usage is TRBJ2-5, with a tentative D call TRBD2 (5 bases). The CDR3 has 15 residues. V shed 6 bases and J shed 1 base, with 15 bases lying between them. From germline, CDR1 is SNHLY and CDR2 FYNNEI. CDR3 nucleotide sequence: TGTGCCAGCAGCCCCTATTCCGGACTCCAAGAGACCCAGTACTTC. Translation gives CASSPYSGLQETQYF.